The present T cell receptor (beta chain) was sequenced within a study of cytomegalovirus exposure and HLA in healthy donors. For the study at large: The platform used for the roughly 110 validation repertoires matched that of the 500 to 850 first-cohort repertoires, a later analysis reported.

Using immunoSEQ multiplex PCR, the repertoire was profiled, and TCRdb retains in-frame clones only, with some absent. The repertoire holds about 44,000 clones, under 95% seen once, with around 2.1% in the top ten. The germline gives CDR1 MGHDK, CDR2 SYGVNS. The CDR3 sequence is 14 residues long. V lost 7 bases and J lost 1, with 13 bases in between. Donors were drawn from the roughly 120-subject validation cohort, separate from the 666-subject first cohort. V gene TRBV25-1 combines with J gene TRBJ2-5; D may be TRBD1 (5 bases). The clonotype originates from a young woman in good health and CMV-seronegative. Sequenced material: PBMCs. The CDR3 DNA reads TGTGCCAGCAAGGGCAGGACATCCCAAGAGACCCAGTACTTC. It translates to CASKGRTSQETQYF. The full variable domain, with the rest looked up from reference TRBV25-1 and TRBJ2-5, is EADIYQTPRYLVIGTGKKITLECSQTMGHDKMYWYQQDPGMELHLIHYSYGVNSTEKGDLSSESTVSRIRTEHFPLTLESARPSHTSQYLCASKGRTSQETQYFGPGTRLLVL.